Described below is a single T cell receptor beta chain sequence and its context. The V gene end was trimmed by 2 bases and the J gene end by 4 bases; junction bases not matched to a gene: 11. The CDR3 contains 16 residues. CDR1 LNHDA and CDR2 SQIVND come from the germline V gene (reference sequence). This entry is derived from a study of shared clonotypes between healthy human individuals. Using immunoSEQ multiplex PCR, the repertoire was profiled, and TCRdb retains in-frame clones only, with some absent. This table has over a million clones, roughly 96% appearing once. The sample taken for sequencing was naive CD4+ T cells sorted from blood. The subset here: CD45RA+ positively selected. The chain employs TRBV19 and TRBJ2-7, with TRBD1 matching over 7 bases. The TCR comes from a man aged 25-40 years in good health. CDR3 amino acids: CASSIRDRRTPYEQYF. As DNA, the CDR3 is TGTGCCAGTAGTATAAGGGACAGAAGAACTCCATACGAGCAGTACTTC.